This TCR beta chain was found in a study of blood T cells in healthy people across ages. Primed by a sample-barcoded 5' primer and a J-beta primer mix, a second PCR proceeded for 7 to 11 cycles. TCRdb itself ran the 5' RACE reads through MiXCR, one entry per CDR3 protein. The table shows 850,000 to 1,300,000 distinct CDR3 sequences, with less than 50% occurring only once. Germline V lookup: CDR1 ENHRY, CDR2 SYGVKD. This CDR3 region has 14 residues. V lost 2 bases and J lost 8, with 12 bases in between. Sequenced sample: blood. This rearrangement joins TRBV10-3 to TRBJ1-4; no reliable D call. The TCR was taken from a woman aged 55-70 years in good health. CDR3 residues: CAISEHTQGEKLFF. CDR3 sequence (DNA): TGTGCCATCAGTGAGCACACCCAAGGGGAAAAACTGTTTTTT.